This T cell receptor (beta chain) was recovered during a study of tumor-infiltrating lymphocytes in localized non-small cell lung cancer. Study-wide findings and caveats: T-cell fraction did not differ between immunotypes IM1 and IM2.

CDR3 length: 15 amino acids. V lost 1 base and J lost 2; bases outside the gene matches: 4. CDR1 and CDR2 (germline): SGHVS, FQNEAQ. As to this clone: What it binds is not known.

Libraries were prepared by immunoSEQ multiplex PCR; TCRdb keeps only in-frame clonotypes and omits some of them. Counted here are approximately 17,000 clones, over 70% occurring once; the ten biggest clones make up around 10%. The chain couples TRBV7-8 to TRBJ1-1; TRBD1 agrees at 7 bases. This receptor was taken from a human donor with non-small cell lung cancer. Sequencing was done on a sample of lung tumor tissue. CDR3 in DNA: TGTGCCAGCAGCTTAGGGGGGACAGCCAACACTGAAGCTTTCTTT. This translates into CASSLGGTANTEAFF.